The 27 T cell receptor beta chains presented below share a single source sample, sequenced in a study of blood T cell repertoires in COVID-19. The method was immunoSEQ multiplex PCR; TCRdb's version includes in-frame clones alone and lacks a portion of them. Of some 290,000 clones in the sample, 75% to 90% were seen once. Material for sequencing was peripheral blood. Receptors were obtained from a woman aged 50 to 60 who had recovered from COVID-19.

This clone was picked up a small number of times. The rearrangement joins TRBV5-1 to TRBJ1-2, with D possibly TRBD1 on 6 matching bases. The germline V gene encodes CDR1 SGHRS and CDR2 YFSETQ. V was trimmed by 2 bases and J by 7 bases, leaving 30 bases between them. This CDR3 contains 19 residues. Here the CDR3 DNA reads TGCGCCAGCAGCTTTAGAGGAGTCGGGGGGGCGCAGGGTTTTGGTGGCTACACCTTC. Amino acids: CASSFRGVGGAQGFGGYTF.

The chain employs TRBV6-5 and TRBJ2-1, with no clear D. V was shortened by 4 bases and J by 0 bases, with 10 bases between the two germline ends. CDR3 length: 15 amino acids. Germline V gene lookup returns CDR1 MNHEY and CDR2 SVGAGI. This CDR3 is CASSLVLSSYNEQFF. CDR3 nucleotides: TGTGCCAGCAGTTTAGTGCTGAGCTCCTACAATGAGCAGTTCTTC.

The V gene is TRBV5-1, the J gene TRBJ1-1; D possibly corresponds to TRBD1 (6 bases). V lost 4 bases, J lost 3 bases, and 16 bases lay in between. CDR3 size: 15 residues. Per the germline V gene, CDR1 is SGHRS and CDR2 is YFSETQ. This CDR3 is CASSQRGRAYTEAFF. Written as DNA, the CDR3 is TGCGCCAGCAGCCAGCGGGGGCGAGCGTACACTGAAGCTTTCTTT.

V gene TRBV3-1 (or the pseudogene TRBV3-2) combines with J gene TRBJ2-1; D gene uncertain. Germline V gene lookup returns CDR1 LGHDT and CDR2 YNNKEL (reference sequence). The CDR3 length is 13 residues. Trimming removed 5 bases at V and 8 bases at J, with 13 bases between. The CDR3 protein is CASSNYDGDEQFF. In DNA form, the CDR3 reads TGTGCCAGCAGCAACTATGACGGCGATGAGCAGTTCTTC.

The rearrangement uses TRBV6-5 and TRBJ2-7; D is unresolved. CDR3 size: 13 residues. Germline V gene sequence: CDR1 MNHEY, CDR2 SVGAGI. V lost 7 bases and J lost 0, with 10 bases in between. CDR3 protein: CASKPGRSYEQYF. The CDR3 region has the DNA TGTGCCAGCAAGCCAGGCCGCTCCTACGAGCAGTACTTC.

The genes are TRBV7-3 and TRBJ1-6; D not resolved. The V end lost 3 bases, the J end lost 10 bases, and 19 bases lay between the germline ends. The CDR3 spans 16 residues. CDR1 is SGHTA and CDR2 is FQGTGA in the germline V gene. In DNA form, the CDR3 reads TGTGCCAGCAGCTTTCGGGCCGCTACGGCGGGATCACCCCTCCACTTT. The encoded protein is CASSFRAATAGSPLHF.

In this sample, this clone turned up a few times. V is TRBV29-1 and J is TRBJ2-7, with TRBD2 matching over 7 bases. J was trimmed by 1 base and V by 5 bases; bases with no gene match: 5. Germline loops: CDR1 SQVTM, CDR2 ANQGSEA. This CDR3 comprises 13 residues. The CDR3 sequence: CSVRLAESYEQYF. The CDR3 coding sequence is TGCAGCGTTCGACTAGCTGAATCCTACGAGCAGTACTTC.

This chain links TRBV7-3 with TRBJ2-5; tentative D call: TRBD2 (5 bases). V dropped 5 bases and J dropped 4 bases, with 8 bases sitting between them. The CDR3 runs to 12 residues. Germline CDR1 is SGHTA and CDR2 is FQGTGA. The CDR3, as DNA: TGTGCCAGCAGCGCCGCGGGAGAGACCCAGTACTTC. Residues: CASSAAGETQYF.

The V and J genes are TRBV9 and TRBJ1-2; D may be TRBD1 (6 bases). V was trimmed by 1 base and J by 6 bases, leaving 16 bases between them. The CDR3 sequence is 15 residues long. Per the germline V gene, CDR1 is SGDLS and CDR2 is YYNGEE. The CDR3 nucleotides are TGTGCCAGCAGCGTAAATAGTCCAGGGGTGGATGGCTACACCTTC. This translates into CASSVNSPGVDGYTF.

The J gene is TRBJ2-2, the V gene TRBV19, with D uncertain. Germline V CDR1 and CDR2: LNHDA, SQIVND (reference sequence). Trimming removed 8 bases at V and 2 bases at J, with 9 bases between. The CDR3 has 13 residues. This CDR3 reads CASLQTNTGELFF. CDR3 nucleotide sequence: TGTGCCAGTCTACAGACAAACACCGGGGAGCTGTTTTTT.

The chain has TRBV6-6 and TRBJ2-5, with D possibly TRBD2 on 6 matching bases. Trimming removed 5 bases at V and 4 bases at J, with 11 bases between. Germline V gives CDR1 MNHNY, CDR2 SVGAGI (reference sequence). The CDR3 is 13 residues long. The CDR3 loop reads CASSTGLGETQYF. The CDR3 coding sequence is TGTGCCAGCAGTACGGGACTGGGAGAGACCCAGTACTTC.

With respect to this clone: The sample carries other DNA sequences with the same CDR3. The V and J genes are TRBV5-6 and TRBJ2-7; maybe TRBD2 (5 bases). The CDR3 is 11 amino acids. Germline V CDR1 and CDR2: SGHDT, YYEEEE. Trimming left V 0 bases short and J 7 bases short, with 5 bases between. The CDR3 protein is CASSLAGEQYF. The CDR3 DNA reads as TGTGCCAGCAGCTTGGCGGGGGAGCAGTACTTC.

V gene TRBV4-3 combines with J gene TRBJ2-1, with D maybe TRBD2 (6 bases). The CDR3 covers 15 residues. Trimming shortened V by 3 bases and J by 6 bases, and 15 bases separated the two germline ends. Germline V lookup: CDR1 LGHNA, CDR2 YSLEER. CDR3 in DNA: TGCGCCAGCAGCCAGGGGACTGGCTGGCCCAATGAGCAGTTCTTC. It encodes CASSQGTGWPNEQFF.

The CDR3: CASSLDRRRGGSYMNTEAFF. The CDR3 DNA reads TGTGCCAGCAGCTTAGATCGCCGACGAGGGGGCTCCTACATGAACACTGAAGCTTTCTTT. V gene TRBV11-2 combines with J gene TRBJ1-1; 7 nucleotides line up with TRBD1. The CDR3 contains 20 residues. The germline CDR1 and CDR2 sequences are SGHAT and FQNNGV. Losses at the gene ends were 0 bases for V and 0 bases for J; bases not matched to a gene: 16.

The CDR3 sequence: CASSSGQGANTGELFF. The DNA of the CDR3 is TGCGCCAGCAGCTCAGGACAGGGGGCGAACACCGGGGAGCTGTTTTTT. The gene calls are TRBV5-1 and TRBJ2-2; 10 bases fit TRBD1. Trimming took 3 bases from V and 0 from J; bases not matched to a gene: 2. This CDR3 spans 16 amino acids. CDR1 and CDR2 from the germline V gene are SGHRS and YFSETQ.

The DNA for the CDR3 is TGTGCCTGGAGTGGCAGCGGGTATAACAATGAGCAGTTCTTC. It is translated as CAWSGSGYNNEQFF. V gene TRBV30 combines with J gene TRBJ2-1, with D maybe TRBD2 (6 bases). In germline, CDR1 is GTSNPN, CDR2 SVGIG (reference sequence). Trimming removed 1 base at V and 5 bases at J, with 12 bases between. The CDR3 is 14 amino acids.

This clone has only a few counts. For the CDR3, the DNA is TGTGCCAGCTCTACCCCAGGGACTTTAGGGAATCAGCCCCAGCATTTT. Protein: CASSTPGTLGNQPQHF. The chain is built from TRBV28 and TRBJ1-5; perhaps TRBD1 as D (5 bases). Trimming removed 8 bases from V and 4 bases from J, with 21 bases in between. The germline gives CDR1 MDHEN, CDR2 SYDVKM. This CDR3 contains 16 residues. Using reference TRBV28 and TRBJ1-5 for the parts outside the CDR3, the full variable domain is DVKVTQSSRYLVKRTGEKVFLECVQDMDHENMFWYRQDPGLGLRLIYFSYDVKMKEKGDIPEGYSVSREKKERFSLILESASTNQTSMYLCASSTPGTLGNQPQHFGDGTRLSIL.

The chain has TRBV30 and TRBJ1-5; TRBD1 might be the D (5 bases). Germline V gene lookup returns CDR1 GTSNPN and CDR2 SVGIG (reference sequence). The length of the CDR3 is 15 residues. V gave up 1 base and J gave up 0 bases, with 10 bases separating them. CDR3 loop: CAWSGQGYSNQPQHF. The CDR3 DNA is TGTGCCTGGAGTGGTCAGGGATATAGCAATCAGCCCCAGCATTTT. Complete variable domain (other parts from reference TRBV30 and TRBJ1-5): SQTIHQWPATLVQPVGSPLSLECTVEGTSNPNLYWYRQAAGRGLQLLFYSVGIGQISSEVPQNLSASRPQDRQFILSSKKLLLSDSGFYLCAWSGQGYSNQPQHFGDGTRLSIL.

In nucleotides, the CDR3 is TGTGCCAGCAGCCAAGATGTCGGGGGGTCACCCCTCCACTTT. This gives the protein CASSQDVGGSPLHF. V usage is TRBV3-1 (or the pseudogene TRBV3-2) and J usage is TRBJ1-6; D may be TRBD1 (5 bases). V was trimmed by 0 bases and J by 10 bases, leaving 10 bases between them. CDR3 size: 14 residues. The V gene's germline CDR1 is LGHDT and CDR2 YNNKEL (reference sequence).

The chain combines TRBV19 with TRBJ2-7; D ambiguous. The CDR3 is 13 amino acids. Germline-derived CDR1 and CDR2 are LNHDA and SQIVND (reference sequence). V was cut by 4 bases and J by 2 bases, with 9 bases left in between. The DNA of the CDR3 is TGTGCCAGTAGTAGGAGTTCTACCTACGAGCAGTACTTC. Encoded protein: CASSRSSTYEQYF.

The rearrangement links TRBV7-9 to TRBJ2-3; 9 positions match TRBD2. Trimming cost V 0 bases and J 6 bases; bases outside gene matches: 7. The CDR3 covers 16 residues. Per germline, CDR1 SEHNR and CDR2 FQNEAQ (reference sequence). The CDR3 DNA is TGTGCCAGCAGCTTAGCGCTAGCGGGGTGGGACGATACGCAGTATTTT. Translation gives CASSLALAGWDDTQYF.

The sample holds one count of this clone. This chain links TRBV14 with TRBJ2-3; a weak D match, TRBD2 (5 bases). The germline V gene encodes CDR1 SGHDN and CDR2 FVKESK. Trimming left V 1 base short and J 0 bases short, with 8 bases between. The CDR3 consists of 15 residues. CDR3 sequence: CASSQVRGSTDTQYF. The DNA for the CDR3 is TGTGCCAGCAGCCAAGTACGGGGTAGCACAGATACGCAGTATTTT.

The chain is built from TRBV10-3 and TRBJ1-1; D possibly corresponds to TRBD1 (6 bases). Germline V lookup: CDR1 ENHRY, CDR2 SYGVKD. The CDR3 loop spans 13 amino acids. Trimming shortened V by 7 bases and J by 2 bases, and 11 bases separated the two germline ends. The CDR3, as DNA: TGTGCCATCACGAGGACAGCCAACACTGAAGCTTTCTTT. It specifies CAITRTANTEAFF.

The V and J genes are TRBV5-6 and TRBJ2-7; 8 bases agree with TRBD1. The length of the CDR3 is 17 residues. V shed 1 base, J shed 1 base, and the junction held 10 bases outside the gene matches. Germline CDR1 and CDR2: SGHDT and YYEEEE. DNA for the CDR3: TGTGCCAGCAGCTTGTACAGGGGGGACAAGGCTTCCTACGAGCAGTACTTC. Encoded protein: CASSLYRGDKASYEQYF. Full variable domain (missing parts from reference TRBV5-6 and TRBJ2-7): DAGVTQSPTHLIKTRGQQVTLRCSPKSGHDTVSWYQQALGQGPQFIFQYYEEEERQRGNFPDRFSGHQFPNYSSELNVNALLLGDSALYLCASSLYRGDKASYEQYFGPGTRLTVT.

V is TRBV6-1 and J is TRBJ1-2, with D perhaps matching TRBD1 (6 bases). V lost 0 bases and J lost 5, with 16 bases in between. Germline CDR1 and CDR2: MNHNS and SASEGT. The CDR3 is made up of 16 amino acids. In nucleotides, the CDR3 is TGTGCCAGCAGTGAAGCGCGGGGGGCCTCTCCGTATGGCTACACCTTC. This translates into CASSEARGASPYGYTF.

Only a few counts were recorded for this clone. The chain employs TRBV27 and TRBJ2-7; 9 nucleotides line up with TRBD1. This CDR3 is built from 14 residues. Germline V lookup: CDR1 MNHEY, CDR2 SMNVEV (reference sequence). V dropped 2 bases and J dropped 7; count of bases not matched to a gene: 6. This CDR3 reads CASSLNRGRGEQYF. The CDR3 DNA reads TGTGCCAGCAGTTTAAACAGGGGGCGAGGGGAGCAGTACTTC.

The chain uses TRBV10-3 and TRBJ2-1, with 8 bases aligning to TRBD2. This CDR3 spans 14 amino acids. Germline CDR1 is ENHRY and CDR2 is SYGVKD. Trimming removed 4 bases from V and 5 bases from J; junction bases left unmatched: 4. For the CDR3, the DNA is TGTGCCATCAGTGCCGGGACTAGTAACAATGAGCAGTTCTTC. Translated: CAISAGTSNNEQFF.